This T cell receptor (beta chain) was found in a study of T cell clonotyping in hematopoietic cell transplantation. Repertoires were generated with immunoSEQ multiplex PCR, while TCRdb's copy carries only in-frame clones and drops some. There are roughly 9,800 clones in the sample; 40% to 65% occur only once, and approximately 12% lies in the top ten. Overall study results and limits: Few recipient clonotypes overlapped donors; over 95% were de novo at given depth.

This clone was seen more than once but under ten times. Its antigen is still unknown. The CDR3 has 19 residues. V dropped 5 bases and J dropped 0 bases, with 20 bases sitting between them. Germline V gene data show CDR1 as SEHNR and CDR2 as FQNEAQ (reference sequence). The TCR was taken from a female patient aged 45-65 years who had an allogeneic stem cell transplant from an unrelated donor, so the T cells may come from the graft donor. Some clones in this sample may be carry-over from other donors' samples. The chain joins TRBV7-9 to TRBJ2-6; tentatively, D is TRBD2 (5 bases). The input for sequencing was peripheral blood mononuclear cells, taken 100 days after allogeneic stem cell transplant. The CDR3 DNA reads TGTGCCAGCAGCCCCGCGATGAAGGACTCCCTCTCTGGGGCCAACGTCCTGACTTTC. Translated: CASSPAMKDSLSGANVLTF. Looking up the rest from reference TRBV7-9 and TRBJ2-6 gives the full variable domain: DTGVSQNPRHKITKRGQNVTFRCDPISEHNRLYWYRQTLGQGPEFLTYFQNEAQLEKSRLLSDRFSAERPKGSFSTLEIQRTEQGDSAMYLCASSPAMKDSLSGANVLTFGAGSRLTVL.